This T cell receptor (beta chain) was recovered during a study of cytomegalovirus exposure and HLA in healthy donors (TCRdb year 2017). With regard to the full study: According to an earlier analysis of around 600 of the donors, some 170 million T cells yielded approximately 120 million unique TCR beta sequences and about 300 Gb of sequence data. In the later analysis, no new phenotypic data were used to find candidate immune exposures; instead, reliance was placed on TCR beta sequences and their occurrence across donors. To predict cytomegalovirus infection status, the study brought together high-throughput TCR immunosequencing, statistical association of individual TCRs with disease status, and machine learning. The number of donors typed differed by locus, with roughly 620-640 for A, B, C, DRB1 and DQB1, 522 for DQA1, some 570 for DPA1, and around 450 for DPB1. Using immunosequencing, the study profiled T cell repertoires from approximately 700 subjects and related those repertoires to cytomegalovirus serostatus. On average, roughly 240,000 unique TCR beta nucleotide sequences were sequenced per donor among more than 350 genotyped donors of the cohort, with roughly 18% of those sequences being non-productive. Besides the first cohort of approximately 710 subjects, a separate validation cohort made up of over 95 different subjects was used. Roughly 320 gigabases of sequencing data and 75 million to 85 million unique TCR sequences made up an early release that covered about 640 HLA-typed donors. A later genetic analysis took genome-wide SNP genotypes for about 55% of the 666 donors and used that subset as a discovery cohort. Several DR-DQ haplotypes were handled as single units for association and clustering, since linkage in the cohort was strong. Every repertoire in the discovery cohort had been generated on one and the same sequencing platform. In an earlier analysis of 587 of the donors, high-throughput TCR beta sequencing was used to judge whether each TCR beta V gene segment behaved as functional or pseudogenic. A later analysis re-analyzed previously published TCR beta repertoires from roughly 630 donors and added high-resolution HLA genotyping to study TCR occurrence patterns. Of the roughly 400 genotyped donors, around 81% fell in the genetic ancestry cluster associated with self-reported Caucasian donors. The study aimed to test whether signatures of past pathogen exposure could be identified by cataloging public T cell receptors. Donor age, sex, ethnicity and CMV serostatus were collected together with the repertoire data. Class I and class II HLA loci were covered by the typing at four-digit resolution. Results and caveats for the whole study, not just this receptor: Approximately 16 rarely observed V segments, including chromosome 9 orphons, were excluded from the earlier analysis of some 590 of the donors because counts were too low. A further reported finding was that TCR beta sequences accurately predicted the HLA-A and HLA-B alleles for most subjects in the first cohort. Correlated functional status among segregating V segments might reflect linkage disequilibrium, but an unknown experimental factor could not be ruled out. In an earlier analysis of 450 to 750 of the donors, most TCR beta V segments appeared in productive rearrangements about 87% or about 30% of the time, broadly matching IMGT annotations. Some IMGT-functional V segments, including TRBV6-2 and TRBV6-3, could not be distinguished by the 87-base-pair reads and were therefore excluded. Most TCR sequences were seen in very few donors, while some public TCRs were found in many individuals. Most CMV-associated TCR beta chains appeared to be HLA-restricted in a later analysis, and the HLA associations seemed to be driven largely by CMV exposure. Sequencing depth was assumed to be roughly uniform across donors in the presence/absence analyses, though that assumption may not hold. Compared with the approximately 720-donor mean, donors in an Asian-associated ancestry cluster had fewer N-insertions in productive TCRs, according to a later genetic analysis. HLA typing was unavailable for some donors at each locus, so association tests used only the typed subset. In a later analysis, HLA-associated TCR beta chains were found to be more clonally expanded and to have lower generation probabilities than equally common non-associated chains. A few of the identified cytomegalovirus-associated TCR beta chains were confirmed in vitro to be specific for cytomegalovirus antigens. Cytomegalovirus status was reported to be diagnosed by the classifier with high specificity and sensitivity in both the original and validation cohorts. According to a later analysis, parvovirus B19, influenza, CMV and Epstein-Barr virus appeared linked to several top co-occurrence clusters. It was suggested by the authors that the approach could potentially be generalized to other disease states and immunological phenotypes. In this cohort, only TCR beta chains were sequenced, and detectable features were limited by the absence of alpha or paired-chain data. In a later analysis, some 17,000 TCR beta sequences were associated with specific HLA alleles at a false discovery rate of 0.05. CMV serostatus was the only immune exposure information available for the cohort. A group of highly shared sequence variants was considered likely to be a technical artifact of the sequencing pipeline. A later analysis found that TCR association rates varied across HLA loci, with DRB1 alleles showing the most associated TCRs and HLA-C alleles the fewest. In the study, approximately 160 TCR beta chains were listed as associated with cytomegalovirus. Assigning TCR associations to individual alleles was difficult when HLA alleles, especially DR and DQ, strongly co-occurred. A later genetic analysis associated a missense DCLRE1C variant with V-gene and J-gene trimming of TCR beta chains, and an independent cohort replicated the association.

Libraries were constructed by the immunoSEQ multiplex PCR assay. For the multiplex PCR, a mixture combining 60 forward primers for TCR Vbeta segments and 13 reverse primers for TCR Jbeta segments was used. The CDR3 region of rearranged TCR beta genes was amplified from genomic DNA with a multiplex PCR assay. The amplified TCR beta libraries were sequenced on the Illumina HiSeq System as 87-base-pair reads. The authors' pipeline ran thus. A later analysis counted approximately 84 million unique TCR beta chains across the 550 to 800 repertoires, and roughly 11 million of these chains were shared by at least two donors. Raw reads were error-corrected and collapsed into unique sequences with a nearest-neighbor algorithm that merged closely related sequences to remove PCR and sequencing errors. CDR3 sequences were aligned to IMGT reference sequences to assign V, D and J gene segments. For a sequence to be retained, a match of at least six nucleotides was required to both a V gene segment and a J gene segment. A rearrangement was called productive if the CDR3 had no stop codons and remained in frame with V and J, and every other rearrangement was called non-productive. Following IMGT convention, CDR3 was defined as the stretch from the second conserved V-encoded cysteine up to the conserved J-encoded phenylalanine. The earlier analysis of some 540 of the donors excluded any sequence lacking an unambiguous match to a single V gene segment. In an earlier analysis of some 590 of the donors, a V segment was called functional when productive rearrangements were above 56.7%, and segregating when the standard deviation between donors exceeded 5%. A statistical classification framework was developed to diagnose cytomegalovirus status using the catalog of TCR beta chain sequences. A later analysis assigned V and J genes by comparing TCR nucleotide sequences with IMGT/GENE-DB human TR gene sequences. In a later analysis, CDR3 sequences and most-parsimonious VDJ recombination scenarios were assigned using the TCRdist pipeline. In a later analysis, every TCR beta chain was defined by the combination of its CDR3 amino acid sequence and its V-gene family, and reads without a unique V-gene family were dropped. A later analysis removed 592 highly shared, low-generation-probability nucleotide sequences to deal with suspected cross-contamination and a sequencing artifact. In a later analysis, a clonal expansion index was calculated for each public chain from normalized within-repertoire ranks of inferred template counts. Generation probabilities in a later analysis came from a VDJ recombination model fitted to out-of-frame rearrangements, and those results were checked against IGoR. Hypergeometric tests were used in a later analysis to score TCR-TCR, TCR-HLA and TCR-CMV co-occurrence, with a repertoire-size bias correction applied to the TCR pairs. A later analysis estimated false discovery rates by permuting HLA or CMV assignments 20 times. In a later analysis, co-occurring TCRs were grouped using DBSCAN, and TCRdist sequence similarity was added for clustering within HLA-allele-positive subsets. Repertoires with fewer than 30,000 or more than 120,000 public chains were left out of co-occurrence clustering, as were roughly five repertoires with anomalous nucleotide sharing. The source is immuneACCESS, and TCRdb retained only in-frame sequences with V and J called. Part of the clones is not carried over; for the studies checked, unresolved V genes explain less than half of this, and the remainder is unexplained. The V and J calls and clone size were taken over from that table, and D and trimming were inferred from the DNA. The sample table contains hundreds of thousands of clones; only one count was recorded for around 89% of them. Roughly 1% of the sample lies in the top ten.

The cohort was made up of 500 to 800 healthy bone marrow donors. At the time of sampling, all cohort members were nominally healthy, though unrecorded immune exposures were likely present. The donor tested CMV seronegative and was one of the 352 seronegative cohort members. A peripheral blood sample was provided by each donor, and peripheral blood mononuclear cells were used for TCR beta sequencing. Genomic DNA was extracted from the blood cell samples with the Qiagen DNeasy Blood Extraction Kit. Including cysteine and phenylalanine, the CDR3 has 15 amino acids. Left in the record is the CDR3 DNA by itself, 45 bases read in frame from the first base. The germline V gene (reference sequence) gives CDR1 as MNHEY and CDR2 as SMNVEV. V is trimmed back by 10 bases and J by 3 bases, and the junction contains 13 bases that no gene match accounts for. A note on this clone: Its antigen is unknown. Base qualities are not provided; no much larger clone lies one nucleotide away.

The receptor comes from a woman aged 18-30 years in good health and CMV-seronegative. The sequence is built from TRBV27 and TRBJ2-5; 8 central nucleotides agree with TRBD1. Sequences were obtained from PBMCs. The bases read TGTGCCACAACACGCAGGGGGCGCAGGGAAGAGACCCAGTACTTC. Its translation reads: CATTRRGRREETQYF.